This paragraph reports one T cell receptor (beta chain). Germline CDR1 SEHNR, CDR2 FQNEAQ (reference sequence). V was clipped by 4 bases and J by 6 bases, with 9 bases between them. The CDR3 is 12 amino acids. This sample is part of a study of T cells after yellow fever vaccination. TCRdb re-analysed the 5' RACE reads in MiXCR, keeping a single row per CDR3 protein. The repertoire holds about 340,000 distinct CDR3 sequences, 12% seen once, with roughly 3% in the top ten. The chain links TRBV7-9 to TRBJ1-2; D is unresolved. The sample was CD4+ T cells sorted from PBMCs, taken 15 days after the yellow fever booster vaccination. This TCR came from a man aged 18-30 years who received the YFV17D yellow fever vaccine. The CDR3 DNA reads TGTGCCAGCAGCTCGGGGAGAAATGGCTACACCTTC. As protein: CASSSGRNGYTF.